A selection of T cell receptor beta chains follows, all from one sample in a study of blood T cell repertoires in COVID-19. The table came from immunoSEQ multiplex PCR; TCRdb's copy has only in-frame clones and leaves some out. In the table there are some 320,000 clones, 90% of which are singletons. The sample was PBMCs or T cells enriched from blood (not recorded which). All receptors derive from a woman aged 30 to 39 who had been exposed to COVID-19. CDR3s leave out the opening cysteine and the closing phenylalanine or tryptophan. Each record gives: V gene, CDR3 length, CDR3 protein.

>TRBV6-1|10
ASSESAGELF
>TRBV19|9
ASSVRETQY
>TRBV12-3/TRBV12-4|11
ASRPSLRETQY
>TRBV7-2|11
AEAGGTTDTQY
>TRBV6-1|16
ASSDFREGLSGANVLT
>TRBV19|11
ASSIRRSAEAF
>TRBV10-3|14
AISESGEGMGSPLH
>TRBV5-1|13
ASSLGAGSGNTIY
>TRBV6-6|13
ASIIQGTGANVLT
>TRBV4-1|13
ASSQVLQYQETQY
>TRBV11-2|11
ASSLDGTWEQY